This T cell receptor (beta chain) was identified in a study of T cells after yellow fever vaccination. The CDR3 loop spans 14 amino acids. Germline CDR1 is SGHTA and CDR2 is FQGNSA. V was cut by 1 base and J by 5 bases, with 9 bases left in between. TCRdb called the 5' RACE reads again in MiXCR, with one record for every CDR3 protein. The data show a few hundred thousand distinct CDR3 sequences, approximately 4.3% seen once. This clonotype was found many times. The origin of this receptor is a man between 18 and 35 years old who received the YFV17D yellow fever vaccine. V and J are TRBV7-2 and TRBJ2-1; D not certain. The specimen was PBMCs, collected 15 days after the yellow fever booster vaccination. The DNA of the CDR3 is TGTGCCAGCAGCTTAGTCTCCAGACACAATGAGCAGTTCTTC. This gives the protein CASSLVSRHNEQFF.